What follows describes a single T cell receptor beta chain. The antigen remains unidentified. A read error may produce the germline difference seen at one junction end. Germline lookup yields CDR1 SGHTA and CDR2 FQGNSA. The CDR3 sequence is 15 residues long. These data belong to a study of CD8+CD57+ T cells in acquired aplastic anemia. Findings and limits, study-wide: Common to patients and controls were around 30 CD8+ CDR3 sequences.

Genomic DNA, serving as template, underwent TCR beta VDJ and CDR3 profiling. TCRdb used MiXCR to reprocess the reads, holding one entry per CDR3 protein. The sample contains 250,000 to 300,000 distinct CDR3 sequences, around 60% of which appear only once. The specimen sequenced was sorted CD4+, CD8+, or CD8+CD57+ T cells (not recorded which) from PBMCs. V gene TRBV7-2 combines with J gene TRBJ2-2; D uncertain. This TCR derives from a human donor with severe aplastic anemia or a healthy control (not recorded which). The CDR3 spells CAGSLEGKSTGELFF. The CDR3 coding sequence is TGTGCCGGCAGCTTAGAAGGGAAGAGCACCGGGGAGCTGTTTTTT.